The 2 T cell receptor beta chains reported below all come from one sample, sequenced in a study of T cell repertoires in cytomegalovirus infection. One entry per CDR3 protein, called by TCRdb with MiXCR from the reads. The table has 550,000 to 850,000 distinct CDR3 sequences, 30% to 40% seen once. These TCRs are of unknown antigen specificity. Material: cultured PBMCs, obtained from culture after CMV antigen stimulation. The receptors here all came from a human donor in good health (CMV status not recorded). Some clones in this sample may be carry-over from other donors' samples.

There are many counts of this clonotype. The chain uses TRBV6-1 and TRBJ2-7, with D possibly called TRBD1 or TRBD2 (5 bases each). Trimming removed 5 bases from V and 3 bases from J, with 17 bases in between. CDR1 and CDR2 (germline): MNHNS, SASEGT. This CDR3 has 15 amino acids. The CDR3 region is CASSSPGTGDYEQYF. CDR3 coding DNA: TGTGCCAGCAGTTCCCCAGGGACCGGGGACTACGAGCAGTACTTC.

The chain employs TRBV6-5 and TRBJ2-5; 7 nucleotides agree with TRBD1. Trimming took 7 bases from V and 3 from J; bases not matched to a gene: 5. The CDR3 consists of 13 residues. Germline values: CDR1 MNHEY, CDR2 SVGAGI. The CDR3 loop reads CASTPTGKETQYF. In DNA form, the CDR3 reads TGTGCCAGCACCCCGACAGGGAAAGAGACCCAGTACTTC.